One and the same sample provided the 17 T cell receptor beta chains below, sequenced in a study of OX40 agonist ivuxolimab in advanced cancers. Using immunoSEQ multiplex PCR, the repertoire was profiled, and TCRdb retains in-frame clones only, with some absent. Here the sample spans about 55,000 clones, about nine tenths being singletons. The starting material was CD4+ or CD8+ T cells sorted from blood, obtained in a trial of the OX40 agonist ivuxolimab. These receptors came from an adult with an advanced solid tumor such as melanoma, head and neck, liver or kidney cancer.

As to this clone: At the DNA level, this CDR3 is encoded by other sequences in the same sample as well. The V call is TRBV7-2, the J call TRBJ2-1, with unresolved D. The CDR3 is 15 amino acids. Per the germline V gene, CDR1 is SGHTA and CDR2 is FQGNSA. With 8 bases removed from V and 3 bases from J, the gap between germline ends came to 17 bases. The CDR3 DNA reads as TGTGCCAGCCCCTCAGCTGAGGCGGTCTACAATGAGCAGTTCTTC. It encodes CASPSAEAVYNEQFF.

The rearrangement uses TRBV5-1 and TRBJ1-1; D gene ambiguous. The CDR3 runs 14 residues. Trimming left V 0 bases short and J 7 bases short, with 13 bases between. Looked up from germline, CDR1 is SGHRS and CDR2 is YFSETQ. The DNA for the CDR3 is TGCGCCAGCAGCTTGGGGGAGCTGGCTAATGAAGCTTTCTTT. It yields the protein CASSLGELANEAFF.

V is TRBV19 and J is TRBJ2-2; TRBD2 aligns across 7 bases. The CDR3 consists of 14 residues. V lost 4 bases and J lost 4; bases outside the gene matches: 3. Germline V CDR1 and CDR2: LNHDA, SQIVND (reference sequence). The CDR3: CASSTGGSTGELFF. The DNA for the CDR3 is TGTGCCAGTAGTACCGGCGGGAGCACCGGGGAGCTGTTTTTT.

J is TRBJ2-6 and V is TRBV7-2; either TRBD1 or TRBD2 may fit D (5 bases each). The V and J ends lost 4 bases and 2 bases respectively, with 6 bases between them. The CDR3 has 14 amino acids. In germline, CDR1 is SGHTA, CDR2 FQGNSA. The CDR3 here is CASSWGTGANVLTF. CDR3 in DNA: TGTGCCAGCAGCTGGGGGACTGGGGCCAACGTCCTGACTTTC.

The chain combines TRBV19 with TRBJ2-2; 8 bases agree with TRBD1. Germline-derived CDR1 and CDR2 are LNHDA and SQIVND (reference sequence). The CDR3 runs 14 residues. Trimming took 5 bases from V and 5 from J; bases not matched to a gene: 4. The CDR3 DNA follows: TGTGCCAGTAGTCGGCAGGGGGCTACCGGGGAGCTGTTTTTT. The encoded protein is CASSRQGATGELFF.

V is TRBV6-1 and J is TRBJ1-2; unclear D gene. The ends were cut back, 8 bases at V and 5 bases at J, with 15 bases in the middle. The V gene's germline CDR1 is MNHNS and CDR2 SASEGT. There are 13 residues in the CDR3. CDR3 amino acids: CASGGDMGYGYTF. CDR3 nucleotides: TGTGCCAGCGGCGGGGATATGGGATATGGCTACACCTTC.

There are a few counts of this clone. This chain's CDR3 is CASSLRGPGTEAFF. The CDR3 bases are TGTGCCAGCAGCCTCAGGGGGCCTGGCACTGAAGCTTTCTTT. J is TRBJ1-1 and V is TRBV5-6; TRBD1 agrees at 8 bases. CDR1 and CDR2 from the germline V gene are SGHDT and YYEEEE. V was pared by 4 bases and J by 4 bases, with 6 bases of the junction left unmatched. The CDR3 runs to 14 residues. The variable domain in full, with the rest retrieved from reference TRBV5-6 and TRBJ1-1, is DAGVTQSPTHLIKTRGQQVTLRCSPKSGHDTVSWYQQALGQGPQFIFQYYEEEERQRGNFPDRFSGHQFPNYSSELNVNALLLGDSALYLCASSLRGPGTEAFFGQGTRLTVV.

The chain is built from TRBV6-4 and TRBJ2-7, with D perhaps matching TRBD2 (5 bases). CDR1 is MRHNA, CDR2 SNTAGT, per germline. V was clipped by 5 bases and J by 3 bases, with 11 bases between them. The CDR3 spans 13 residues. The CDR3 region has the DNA TGTGCCAGCAGTAGGGAGAAGGGCTACGAGCAGTACTTC. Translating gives CASSREKGYEQYF.

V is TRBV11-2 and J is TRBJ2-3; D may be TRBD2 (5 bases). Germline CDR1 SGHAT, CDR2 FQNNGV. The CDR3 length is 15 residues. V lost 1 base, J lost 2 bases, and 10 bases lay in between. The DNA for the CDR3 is TGTGCCAGCAGCTTAGCGGGGTTTCCCACAGATACGCAGTATTTT. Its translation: CASSLAGFPTDTQYF.

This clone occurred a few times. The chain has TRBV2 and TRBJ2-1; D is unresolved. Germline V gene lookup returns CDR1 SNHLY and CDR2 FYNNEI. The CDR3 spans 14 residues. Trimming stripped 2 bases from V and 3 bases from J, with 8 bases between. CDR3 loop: CASSEIRNYNEQFF. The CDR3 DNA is TGTGCCAGCAGTGAAATACGAAACTACAATGAGCAGTTCTTC.

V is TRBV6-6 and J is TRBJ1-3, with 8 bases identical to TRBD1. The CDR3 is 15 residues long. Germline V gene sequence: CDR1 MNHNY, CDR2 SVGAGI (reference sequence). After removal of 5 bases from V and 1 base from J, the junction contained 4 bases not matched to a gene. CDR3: CASSPDRASGNTIYF. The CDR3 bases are TGTGCCAGCAGTCCGGACAGGGCTTCTGGAAACACCATATATTTT.

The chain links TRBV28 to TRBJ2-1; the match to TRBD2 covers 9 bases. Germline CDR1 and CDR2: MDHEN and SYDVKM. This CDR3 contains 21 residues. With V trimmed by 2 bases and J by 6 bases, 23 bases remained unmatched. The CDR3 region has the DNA TGTGCCAGCAGTTTAATGGGTATGGTGTTGGGGGTAGCGGGAGATGTCAATGAGCAGTTCTTC. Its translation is CASSLMGMVLGVAGDVNEQFF.

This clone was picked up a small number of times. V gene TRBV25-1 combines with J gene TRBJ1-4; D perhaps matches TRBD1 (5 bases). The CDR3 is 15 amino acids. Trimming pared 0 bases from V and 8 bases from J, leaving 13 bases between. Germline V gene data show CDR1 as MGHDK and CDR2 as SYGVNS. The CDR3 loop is CASSEYLWGYEKLFF. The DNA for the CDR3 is TGTGCCAGCAGTGAATATTTGTGGGGCTACGAAAAACTGTTTTTT. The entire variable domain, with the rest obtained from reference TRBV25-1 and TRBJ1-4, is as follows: EADIYQTPRYLVIGTGKKITLECSQTMGHDKMYWYQQDPGMELHLIHYSYGVNSTEKGDLSSESTVSRIRTEHFPLTLESARPSHTSQYLCASSEYLWGYEKLFFGSGTQLSVL.

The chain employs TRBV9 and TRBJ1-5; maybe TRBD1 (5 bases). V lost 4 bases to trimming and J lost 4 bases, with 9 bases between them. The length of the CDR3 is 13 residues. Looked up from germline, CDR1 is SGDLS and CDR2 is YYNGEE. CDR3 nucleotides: TGTGCCAGCAGCAGGGACCGTAATCAGCCCCAGCATTTT. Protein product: CASSRDRNQPQHF.

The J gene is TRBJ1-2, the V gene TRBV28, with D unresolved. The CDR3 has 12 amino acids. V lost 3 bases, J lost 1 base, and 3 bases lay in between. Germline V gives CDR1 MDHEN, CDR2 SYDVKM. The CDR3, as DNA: TGTGCCAGCAGTTTGGATAACTATGGCTACACCTTC. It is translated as CASSLDNYGYTF.

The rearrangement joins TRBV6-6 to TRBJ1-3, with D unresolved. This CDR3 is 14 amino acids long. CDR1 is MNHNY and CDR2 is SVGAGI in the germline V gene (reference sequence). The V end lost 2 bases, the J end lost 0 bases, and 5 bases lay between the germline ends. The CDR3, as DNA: TGTGCCAGCAGTTACGGCTACTCTGGAAACACCATATATTTT. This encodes CASSYGYSGNTIYF.

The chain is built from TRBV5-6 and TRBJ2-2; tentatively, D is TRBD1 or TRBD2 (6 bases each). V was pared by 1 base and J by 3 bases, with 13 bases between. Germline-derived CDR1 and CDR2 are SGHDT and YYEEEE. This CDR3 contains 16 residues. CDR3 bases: TGTGCCAGCAGCTTGTATCGTAGGGGGGACACCGGGGAGCTGTTTTTT. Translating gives CASSLYRRGDTGELFF.